This TCR beta chain was sequenced during a study of T cell repertoires in cytomegalovirus infection. About the research overall: Public TCR beta signatures were indicative of both CMV infection and a matching HLA type.

Looked up from germline, CDR1 is DFQATT and CDR2 is SNEGSKA (reference sequence). The CDR3 has 16 residues. The germline V and J ends were trimmed by 5 bases and 0 bases, with 14 bases remaining between them. TCRdb reprocessed the reads via MiXCR and lists one record per CDR3 protein. Of about 490,000 distinct CDR3 sequences listed, 16% are singletons. Findings and caveats of the study: Dominant in the ex vivo response were TCR beta clonotypes restricted by HLA-C and specific for CMV. Carriage of CMV together with the relevant HLA was identifiable through cumulative public TCR beta family frequency.

With respect to this clonotype: Its antigen is as yet unknown.

The material sequenced was CD8+ T cells from PBMCs. The chain links TRBV20-1 to TRBJ2-6; weak D call: TRBD1 (5 bases). This clonotype was sampled from a human donor in good health (CMV status not recorded). Some clones in this sample may be carry-over from other donors' samples. In DNA, the CDR3 is TGCAGTGCTCTAACTGGGGCATTCTCTGGGGCCAACGTCCTGACTTTC. Residues: CSALTGAFSGANVLTF.